This T cell receptor beta chain appears in the sequencing data of a study of regulatory T cells in long-lasting Graves disease (dated by TCRdb to the early 2020s). At the level of the whole study: Newly diagnosed Graves' disease patients had taken antithyroid drugs for less than 3 months. This study used TCR sequencing and RNA sequencing of peripheral blood to compare persistent Graves' disease patients against newly diagnosed Graves' disease patients. The study was registered as a clinical trial and conducted in China. A total of some 35 samples underwent TCR sequencing, from 13 patients with persistent Graves' disease and 20 or so patients with newly diagnosed Graves' disease. General study outcomes and caveats: Sequencing and analysis were restricted to the TCR beta chain. Patients with persistent disease shared more public clonotypes (roughly 2,900) than newly diagnosed patients did (around 980). Persistent Graves' disease patients showed lower TCR Shannon entropy and fewer highly expanded clones than newly diagnosed patients, suggesting clonal expansion. The study examined only peripheral blood because the primary lesion, thyroid tissue, could not be accessed. The authors noted that the small sample size was a limitation that may lower accuracy. Preferential use of TRBV28, TRBJ1-2 and TRBJ2-5 was observed in persistent disease, whereas TRBV20-1 and TRBJ2-1 were favored in newly diagnosed disease.

This clonotype was seen ten or more times. No antigen is known for it. Base qualities are not at hand, and no much larger clone is one base apart. The protocol used for the library was multiplex PCR. The run used an Illumina HiSeq 4000. CDR3 regions were amplified by Arm-PCR with iRepertoire HTBI primers to construct TCR beta libraries. Gel purification was performed on PCR products prior to sequencing. In the paper's pipeline: A total of under 80 TRBV and approximately 15 TRBJ segments were identified across samples and were used for gene usage analysis of CDR3 amino acid clonotypes. Filtered high-quality paired reads were merged into contigs using COPE and FqMerger. Contigs were aligned with BLAST to IMGT TRBV, TRBD and TRBJ reference genes, and CDR3 was defined per IMGT. Clonotypes above 0.1% frequency were classified as highly expanded clones. Repertoire diversity was measured by Shannon entropy, and V-J evenness by the Gini coefficient. A clonotype found in more than one individual was treated as public. TCRdb itself trimmed the public reads at Q25 with fastp, ran MiXCR and retained productive beta chains. Rows merge per CDR3 protein into single entries with the most common DNA and genes. Clone size and V and J calls follow TCRdb, not the original study. Counted in this sample were about 540,000 distinct CDR3 sequences; less than 15% of them appeared once. Of the sample, 10% falls within the top ten clones.

Trimming accounts for 2 bases at V and 3 bases at J, while the number of junction bases matched to no gene is 7. Looking up the germline V gene (reference sequence) yields CDR1 WNHNN and CDR2 SYGVQD. From the cysteine through the phenylalanine, the CDR3 covers 16 amino acids. Only the CDR3 portion is preserved as DNA: 48 bases, with reading frame beginning at the first base. What the time point label conveys for this sample: newly diagnosed GD, antithyroid drugs for less than 3 months. RNA was extracted from PBMCs in TRIzol for both TCR sequencing and RNA sequencing. The diagnosis of Graves' disease followed American Thyroid Association guidelines. The patients came from an endocrinology department in Xi'an, China. Each patient gave approximately 9 milliliters of peripheral blood, collected in an EDTA anticoagulant tube. Ficoll Paque Plus density gradient separation was used to isolate PBMCs, and no further T cell sorting was done. An Agilent 2100 Bioanalyzer and agarose gel were used to check RNA quality, and a NanoDrop 2000 was used to measure RNA concentration.

These same records also appear under a second study, on T cells in Graves' hyperthyroidism and ophthalmopathy. The second investigation adds: Stable Graves' hyperthyroidism was defined as the absence of progression to ophthalmopathy over 18 months of follow-up. Hyperthyroidism patients were newly diagnosed, with disease duration under 2 months, and aged 18 to 65 years. Patients with uncontrolled infections, other autoimmune diseases, pregnancy or lactation were excluded. Diagnoses relied on clinical symptoms, serum thyroxine and TRAb, thyroid ultrasound and orbital computed tomography. For the first round of RT-PCR on the TCR CDR3, the HTBI primer set was used together with the Qiagen OneStep RT-PCR kit. Most expanded thyroid clonotypes (frequency above 0.001) were also detected in blood, a finding suggesting that blood repertoires may reflect thyroid immune responses. A model built on a 13 V-J signature distinguished ophthalmopathy from stable hyperthyroidism, reaching about 88% sensitivity and about 81% specificity in cross-validation and 80%/75% in testing. In validation, the model predicted progression to ophthalmopathy a median of roughly 6.5 months before onset, with approximately 70% sensitivity and about 72% specificity. To identify TCR V-J signatures that set the groups apart, the researchers used a discovery cohort of more than 95 patients, made up of around 42 with Graves' ophthalmopathy and some 60 with stable Graves' hyperthyroidism. Prospective prediction of ophthalmopathy was tested in an independent validation cohort of 18 to 20 hyperthyroidism patients and 15 to 17 patients who later progressed to ophthalmopathy. The 90 or so discovery patients were randomly split 7:3 into training and test sets. In addition, the study compared T-cell repertoires in thyroid tissue and in blood from several Graves' hyperthyroidism patients. Following sampling, methimazole starting at 30 mg daily was given to hyperthyroidism patients, and high-dose intravenous methylprednisolone was given to ophthalmopathy patients. A second multiplex PCR round built the libraries, followed by size selection and purification. Libraries were sequenced paired-end with 100 bp reads on an Illumina HiSeq2000. SOAPnuke was used to process the raw data, removing reads that contained adapters or uncalled bases, had a mean Phred below 15, or lacked an exact match to the constant primer or identifier. High-quality paired reads were merged using COPE v1.2.5, and each unique nucleotide sequence was defined as a clonotype. MiTCR v1.1 was used to align clonotypes to the IMGT TRBV, TRBD and TRBJ reference segments. Only V-J combinations with frequency above 0.0001, covering 98% to 99.2% of repertoires, were analysed. A TCS score was defined as the ratio of F50 (clonal expansion) to E x V (chaos), with BLOSUM62-based TCRdist applied between CDR3 peptides within each V-J. Welch's t-statistics and random forest reduced fewer than 550 V-J features to roughly 13, which were used in a naive Bayes classifier (R e1071). Sample size was not statistically predetermined, and investigators were not blinded to group allocation. TCR Vbeta CDR3 sequencing of 120 to 150 peripheral blood samples (more than 40 ophthalmopathy, under 80 hyperthyroidism and approximately 17 progressor patients) is reported in the paper.

This sequence uses TRBV10-1 and TRBJ1-5; TRBD1 agrees with 7 junctional bases. Specimen: peripheral blood mononuclear cells (PBMCs), collected at new diagnosis, from a patient treated with antithyroid drugs. This sequence was found in a man aged 25-40 years with Graves disease. Donor details come from another sample of the same person, matched by shared clones. The DNA sequence is given as TGCGCCAGCAGTGAGGCTTCAGGGGGTAACAATCAGCCCCAGCATTTT. Its protein is CASSEASGGNNQPQHF.